A selection of T cell receptor beta chains follows, all from one sample in a study. TCRdb reanalysed the RT-PCR reads using MiXCR and keeps one entry per CDR3 protein. Of around 700,000 distinct CDR3 sequences listed, approximately 15% are singletons. Material for sequencing was memory CD4+ T cells from blood. These receptors were collected from a female donor in good health, serving as a healthy control. Each CDR3 is given with its conserved first and last residue. The D gene is left open where the match is weak. Clone size is stated in some rows and not others, as once, few, many or a class when expanded.

many	TRBV7-3	TRBD2	TRBJ2-1	CASSPTSVEANEQFF	TGTGCCAGCAGCCCGACTAGCGTCGAAGCCAATGAGCAGTTCTTC
many	TRBV12-3/TRBV12-4	NA	TRBJ1-2	CASSLKGRYYGYTF	TGTGCCAGCAGTTTAAAGGGCAGATACTATGGCTACACCTTC
few	TRBV20-1	NA	TRBJ1-1	CSAQKQGPNTEAFF	TGCAGTGCCCAAAAGCAGGGTCCGAACACTGAAGCTTTCTTT
few	TRBV7-9	NA	TRBJ2-5	CASSLAQAPETQYF	TGTGCCAGCAGCTTGGCGCAAGCCCCAGAGACCCAGTACTTC
NA	TRBV5-1	NA	TRBJ2-7	CASSLGRESYEQYF	TGCGCCAGCAGCTTGGGTCGGGAATCCTACGAGCAGTACTTC
NA	TRBV7-6	NA	TRBJ2-1	CASSLGAGNSYNEQFF	TGTGCCAGCAGCTTAGGAGCCGGGAACTCCTACAATGAGCAGTTCTTC
NA	TRBV4-2	TRBD1	TRBJ2-3	CASSQGQGADNEQYF	TGTGCCAGCAGCCAAGGACAGGGGGCCGACAATGAGCAGTATTTT
few	TRBV5-1	TRBD2	TRBJ2-1	CASSTVAGAPGNEQFF	TGCGCCAGCAGCACGGTAGCGGGGGCTCCTGGCAATGAGCAGTTCTTC
few	TRBV10-3	TRBD1	TRBJ2-3	CAISVNRGRDTQYF	TGTGCCATCAGTGTTAACAGGGGTCGGGATACGCAGTATTTT
many	TRBV20-1	NA	TRBJ2-7	CSAPGDRIYEQYF	TGCAGTGCTCCTGGGGACCGGATCTACGAGCAGTACTTC
NA	TRBV24-1	NA	TRBJ2-2	CATSDHTGELFF	TGTGCCACCAGTGACCACACCGGGGAGCTGTTTTTT
many	TRBV20-1	NA	TRBJ2-7	CSADQTYEQYF	TGCAGTGCGGACCAGACCTACGAGCAGTACTTC
few	TRBV7-9	NA	TRBJ2-5	CASSLAPGTDQYF	TGTGCCAGCAGCTTAGCTCCCGGGACGGACCAGTACTTC
NA	TRBV14	NA	TRBJ1-1	CASSRHLNTEAFF	TGTGCCAGCAGCAGACACCTAAACACTGAAGCTTTCTTT
NA	TRBV24-1	NA	TRBJ2-2	CATSEASRTGELFF	TGTGCCACCAGTGAGGCCTCGCGAACCGGGGAGCTGTTTTTT
few	TRBV5-1	NA	TRBJ2-7	CASSLGTRGEQYF	TGCGCCAGCAGCTTGGGGACTCGAGGGGAGCAGTACTTC
few	TRBV5-1	NA	TRBJ2-1	CASSGSGSYNEQFF	TGCGCCAGCAGCGGAAGCGGGTCCTACAATGAGCAGTTCTTC
few	TRBV7-6	NA	TRBJ2-7	CASSRQVTGPYEQYF	TGTGCCAGCAGTCGACAGGTCACCGGTCCCTACGAGCAGTACTTC
NA	TRBV5-5	TRBD1	TRBJ1-1	CASSHQGGTEAFF	TGTGCCAGCAGCCATCAGGGGGGAACTGAAGCTTTCTTT
few	TRBV24-1	NA	TRBJ2-2	CATSDSRGKLNTGELFF	TGTGCCACCAGTGATAGTCGGGGAAAACTGAACACCGGGGAGCTGTTTTTT
few	TRBV24-1	NA	TRBJ2-6	CATSRNSGANVLTF	TGTGCCACCAGTAGAAACTCTGGGGCCAACGTCCTGACTTTC
NA	TRBV20-1	NA	TRBJ2-3	CSARPLMPDTQYF	TGCAGTGCTAGACCATTGATGCCAGATACGCAGTATTTT
many	TRBV5-1	NA	TRBJ2-3	CASSLSGLGTDTQYF	TGCGCCAGCAGCTTAAGCGGGCTCGGCACAGATACGCAGTATTTT
few	TRBV27	NA	TRBJ1-1	CASSSGFGTQAFF	TGTGCCAGCAGTTCCGGGTTCGGGACACAAGCTTTCTTT